What follows are 21 T cell receptor beta chains derived from one specimen sequenced in a study of T cells in women clearing cervical HPV infection. Produced via immunoSEQ multiplex PCR; TCRdb's table is partial and in-frame only. Its clone listing holds tens of thousands of clones. The sample taken for sequencing was blood buffy coat. Source of these receptors: a woman between 18 and 69 years old with a cervical HPV16 infection that either progressed to CIN3+ or cleared (not recorded which).

CDR3 sequence reads: CASWAGEETQYF. CDR3 DNA, as far as it was read: TGTGCCAGCTGGGCGGGAGAAGAGACC. The chain carries TRBV2 and TRBJ2-5, with 7 bases lining up with TRBD2. Coverage ceases 3 residues before the CDR3 finishes, and the germline J gene fills in the end. V lost 8 bases, J lost 3 bases, and 3 bases stayed unmatched. CDR3 length: 12 amino acids. Germline lookup yields CDR1 SNHLY and CDR2 FYNNEI. The full variable domain, rest sourced from reference TRBV2 and TRBJ2-5, is EPEVTQTPSHQVTQMGQEVILRCVPISNHLYFYWYRQILGQKVEFLVSFYNNEISEKSEIFDDQFSVERPDGSNFTLKIRSTKLEDSAMYFCASWAGEETQYFGPGTRLLVL.

On this clone: The sequenced fragment ends 3 residues before the CDR3 boundary, so the rest is inferred from the germline J gene. The chain carries TRBV19 and TRBJ1-2, with 8 nucleotides matching TRBD1. The CDR3 contains 14 residues. The germline V gene encodes CDR1 LNHDA and CDR2 SQIVND (reference sequence). After removal of 5 bases from V and 3 bases from J, the junction contained 5 bases not matched to a gene. The CDR3 protein is CASSLDRVDYGYTF. The CDR3 bases that were read are TGTGCCAGTAGTCTGGACAGGGTTGACTATGGC.

On this clone itself: The observed sequence ends 3 residues before the CDR3 terminus, with the missing tail filled in from the germline J gene. V gene TRBV30 combines with J gene TRBJ2-3; D is uncertain. The germline CDR1 and CDR2 sequences are GTSNPN and SVGIG (reference sequence). The CDR3 has 12 amino acids. This CDR3 reads CAWSVGRETQYF. Partial CDR3 DNA: TGTGCCTGGAGTGTTGGTAGAGAGACG.

Comment on this clone: The read terminates 3 residues before the CDR3 end, so the remaining end is supplied by the germline J gene. The V call is TRBV19, the J call TRBJ1-4; D not certain. The CDR3 sequence is 13 residues long. In germline, CDR1 is LNHDA, CDR2 SQIVND (reference sequence). The sequenced CDR3 bases are TGTGCCAGTAGTAACCTCCTAAATGCACCA. It yields the protein CASSNLLNAP. The CDR3 as a whole reads CASSNLLNAPLFF. The full variable domain, completed using reference TRBV19 and TRBJ1-4, is DGGITQSPKYLFRKEGQNVTLSCEQNLNHDAMYWYRQDPGQGLRLIYYSQIVNDFQKGDIAEGYSVSREKKESFPLTVTSAQKNPTAFYLCASSNLLNAPLFFGSGTQLSVL.

In regard to this clone: The read halts 3 residues ahead of the CDR3 end, with the missing end drawn from the germline J gene. The rearrangement uses TRBV6-1 and TRBJ1-4; D gene uncertain. Trimming removed 3 bases at V and 5 bases at J, with 16 bases between. CDR1 is MNHNS, CDR2 SASEGT, per germline. This CDR3 contains 16 residues. The sequenced part of the CDR3 DNA is TGTGCCAGCAGTGAGACCTTGGGCAGAGGAAATGAAAAA. It codes for CASSETLGRGNEK. The complete CDR3 protein is CASSETLGRGNEKLFF.

For this clone: The missing CDR3 end, 3 residues past where the read stops, is filled in from the germline J gene. The genes are TRBV27 and TRBJ2-1; 11 bases fit TRBD2. After removal of 5 bases from V and 8 bases from J, the junction contained 14 bases not matched to a gene. CDR3 length equals 17 residues. The V gene's germline CDR1 is MNHEY and CDR2 SMNVEV (reference sequence). This chain's CDR3 is CASSILPTSGTFDEQFF. CDR3 bases read: TGTGCCAGCAGTATCCTCCCGACTAGCGGGACCTTTGATGAG.

With regard to this clone: Read data end 3 residues before the CDR3 end; the end is taken from the germline J gene. J is TRBJ2-7 and V is TRBV7-2; TRBD1 agrees at 9 bases. The J segment lost 0 bases and the V segment lost 5 bases, leaving 5 bases of the junction unmatched. Looked up from germline, CDR1 is SGHTA and CDR2 is FQGNSA. There are 15 residues in the CDR3. CDR3 DNA, as far as it was read: TGTGCCAGCAGCCCCAGGACAGGGGTCTCCTACGAG. This codes for CASSPRTGVSYE. The entire CDR3 is CASSPRTGVSYEQYF.

As to this clone: The read stops 3 residues short of the end of the CDR3; the missing end is completed from the germline J gene. V gene TRBV30 combines with J gene TRBJ1-5, with D unclear. There are 14 residues in the CDR3. Per germline, CDR1 GTSNPN and CDR2 SVGIG (reference sequence). V lost 1 base and J 1 base, leaving 8 bases between the germline ends. The part of the CDR3 DNA that was read is TGTGCCTGGAGTGAGGCCTTGAGCAATCAGCCC. This codes for CAWSEALSNQP. Given in full, the CDR3 is CAWSEALSNQPQHF.

With regard to this clone: The sequenced fragment ends 3 residues before the CDR3 boundary, so the rest is inferred from the germline J gene. The V and J genes are TRBV7-3 and TRBJ2-3, with no clear D. The germline V gene encodes CDR1 SGHTA and CDR2 FQGTGA. V lost 4 bases and J lost 0, with 5 bases in between. The CDR3 length is 13 residues. CDR3 region: CASSSVSTDTQYF. The CDR3 DNA, read in part, is TGTGCCAGCAGCTCGGTGAGCACAGATACG.

Worth noting for this clone: The read terminates 3 residues ahead of where the CDR3 ends, so the germline J gene completes it. The V and J genes are TRBV7-8 and TRBJ2-2; a possible D gene is TRBD2 (6 bases). The V end lost 6 bases, the J end lost 2 bases, and 10 bases lay between the germline ends. From germline, CDR1 is SGHVS and CDR2 FQNEAQ. The CDR3 has 14 amino acids. The CDR3 reads CASSLASNTGELFF. CDR3 DNA (partial): TGTGCCAGCAGTCTAGCGAGCAACACCGGGGAG.

Comment on this clone: The sequenced fragment ends 3 residues before the CDR3 boundary, so the rest is inferred from the germline J gene. The rearrangement uses TRBV19 and TRBJ2-4; 9 bases align to TRBD1. The CDR3 sequence is 15 residues long. The V gene's germline CDR1 is LNHDA and CDR2 SQIVND (reference sequence). The CDR3: CASSITGGFSGTQYF. The sequenced CDR3 bases are TGTGCCAGTAGTATCACAGGGGGCTTTTCAGGGACT. Looking up the rest from reference TRBV19 and TRBJ2-4 gives the full variable domain: DGGITQSPKYLFRKEGQNVTLSCEQNLNHDAMYWYRQDPGQGLRLIYYSQIVNDFQKGDIAEGYSVSREKKESFPLTVTSAQKNPTAFYLCASSITGGFSGTQYFGAGTRLSVL.

CDR3 DNA (partial): TGCAGCGTTGAGGGGACAGGGAATGAAAAA. The encoded protein is CSVEGTGNEK. The whole CDR3 sequence reads CSVEGTGNEKLFF. The chain recombines TRBV29-1 with TRBJ1-4; 9 bases line up with TRBD1. The observed sequence ends 3 residues before the CDR3 terminus, with the missing tail filled in from the germline J gene. The CDR3 covers 13 residues. Germline CDR1 is SQVTM and CDR2 is ANQGSEA. The junction had 1 base not matched to a gene; V was cut back by 3 bases and J by 5 bases.

About this clone itself: The sequenced fragment ends 3 residues before the CDR3 boundary, so the rest is inferred from the germline J gene. The rearrangement joins TRBV20-1 to TRBJ2-7, with 7 bases matching TRBD1. V gave up 0 bases and J gave up 3 bases; unmatched junction bases: 8. Germline lookup yields CDR1 DFQATT and CDR2 SNEGSKA (reference sequence). The CDR3 has 15 residues. Partial CDR3 DNA: TGCAGTGCTAGAGATCCGGGACAGACCGGCTACGAG. This gives the protein CSARDPGQTGYE. The whole CDR3 reads CSARDPGQTGYEQYF.

As concerns this clone: The read comes to an end 3 residues before the CDR3 does, leaving the germline J gene to fill in the end. The V call is TRBV5-1, the J call TRBJ2-1, with D tentatively TRBD1 (6 bases). Germline CDR1 is SGHRS and CDR2 is YFSETQ. The CDR3 extends over 15 amino acids. V dropped 1 base and J dropped 2 bases, with 10 bases sitting between them. Partial CDR3 DNA: TGCGCCAGCAGCTTGCAACAGGGCCCCTACAATGAG. Translated: CASSLQQGPYNE. The complete CDR3 protein is CASSLQQGPYNEQFF. Together with reference TRBV5-1 and TRBJ2-1, the CDR3 gives the full variable domain: KAGVTQTPRYLIKTRGQQVTLSCSPISGHRSVSWYQQTPGQGLQFLFEYFSETQRNKGNFPGRFSGRQFSNSRSEMNVSTLELGDSALYLCASSLQQGPYNEQFFGPGTRLTVL.

To note about this clone: The CDR3 goes on 3 residues after the read ends, and that part is filled in from the germline J gene. The rearrangement uses TRBV19 and TRBJ2-5, with 8 nucleotides matching TRBD1. The germline gives CDR1 LNHDA, CDR2 SQIVND (reference sequence). The J segment lost 5 bases and the V segment lost 4 bases, leaving 3 bases of the junction unmatched. This CDR3 has 13 residues. The CDR3 loop reads CASSTGGLETQYF. The CDR3 DNA, read in part, is TGTGCCAGTAGTACAGGGGGCTTGGAGACC.

Turning to this clone: Read data end 3 residues before the CDR3 end; the end is taken from the germline J gene. The J gene is TRBJ2-2, the V gene TRBV7-3; 9 nucleotides match TRBD2. The CDR3 has 16 amino acids. In germline, CDR1 is SGHTA, CDR2 FQGTGA. With 3 bases clipped from V and 7 bases from J, the junction kept 9 bases outside the gene matches. The CDR3 here is CASSFSGGLRGGELFF. Partial CDR3 DNA: TGTGCCAGCAGCTTTAGCGGGGGCCTAAGGGGCGGGGAG.

A word on this clone: The read terminates 3 residues ahead of where the CDR3 ends, so the germline J gene completes it. The chain has TRBV6-1 and TRBJ2-3; D is ambiguous. Deletions cut 0 bases from V and 3 bases from J, with 7 bases between. This CDR3 spans 14 amino acids. Germline CDR1 MNHNS, CDR2 SASEGT. CDR3 residues: CASSEAQVTDTQYF. Partial CDR3 DNA: TGTGCCAGCAGTGAAGCGCAGGTAACAGATACG.

Concerning this clone itself: The read gets to within 3 residues of the CDR3 end, and the germline J gene fills in the rest. The genes are TRBV4-1 and TRBJ1-6; D perhaps matches TRBD1 (6 bases). V was clipped by 0 bases and J by 9 bases, with 12 bases between them. From germline, CDR1 is MGHRA and CDR2 YSYEKL. The CDR3 is 15 amino acids. CDR3 bases read: TGCGCCAGCAGCCAAGACCGGACAGCTTCTTCACCC. This translates into CASSQDRTASSP. The full CDR3 reads CASSQDRTASSPLHF.

A word on this clone: The read ends 3 residues before the CDR3 terminus; that terminus is restored from the germline J gene. The chain is built from TRBV7-2 and TRBJ2-5; 12 positions match TRBD2. CDR3 length: 15 amino acids. Germline V gene data show CDR1 as SGHTA and CDR2 as FQGNSA. V dropped 4 bases and J dropped 4; count of bases not matched to a gene: 4. The covered CDR3 bases are TGTGCCAGCAGCTCCGGACTAGCGGGGTCAGAGACC. It yields the protein CASSSGLAGSET. The full CDR3 is CASSSGLAGSETQYF. Filled out from reference TRBV7-2 and TRBJ2-5, the complete variable domain reads GAGVSQSPSNKVTEKGKDVELRCDPISGHTALYWYRQSLGQGLEFLIYFQGNSAPDKSGLPSDRFSAERTGGSVSTLTIQRTQQEDSAVYLCASSSGLAGSETQYFGPGTRLLVL.

Points on this clone: The missing CDR3 end, 3 residues past where the read stops, is filled in from the germline J gene. The chain carries TRBV7-6 and TRBJ2-7, with TRBD2 identical over 8 bases. Germline CDR1 and CDR2: SGHVS and FNYEAQ. V lost 5 bases, J lost 2 bases, and 5 bases stayed unmatched. The CDR3 extends over 14 amino acids. CDR3 DNA, as far as it was read: TGTGCCAGCAGCGCGGGACTAGATGCCTACGAG. Translated: CASSAGLDAYE. The complete CDR3 reads CASSAGLDAYEQYF.

About this clone: The read gets to within 3 residues of the CDR3 end, and the germline J gene fills in the rest. The rearrangement uses TRBV30 and TRBJ1-2; 8 bases align to TRBD1. Unmatched junction bases numbered 8, after V lost 4 bases and J lost 4 bases. CDR3 length equals 14 residues. Germline values: CDR1 GTSNPN, CDR2 SVGIG (reference sequence). CDR3 bases read: TGTGCCTGGAAACGCAGGGGGCTCGGCTATGGC. As protein: CAWKRRGLGYG. The complete CDR3 protein is CAWKRRGLGYGYTF.